A single sample is the source of the 6 T cell receptor beta chains below, sequenced in a study of molecular identifiers for immune sequencing clone quantification. Each CDR3 protein gets one entry after TCRdb re-called the PCR reads with MiXCR. The sample contains roughly 630,000 distinct CDR3 sequences, approximately 24% of which appear only once. Sequences were obtained from naive CD8+ T cells from blood, with Jurkat cell RNA spiked in. Subset meaning: FACS-sorted CD8+CD4-CCR7+CD45RA+ naive T cells. The receptors were gathered from a human donor in good health. Some libraries in this study had Jurkat cell RNA spiked in.

Regarding this clonotype: This may arise from a read error, as a much more abundant clone is one base away. The V and J genes are TRBV12-3 or TRBV12-4 and TRBJ1-2; D uncertain. There are 10 residues in the CDR3. CDR3 bases: TGTGCCAGCAGTTTAAAAGGCTGCACCTTC. This codes for CASSLKGCTF.

This clonotype appeared once. This may arise from a read error, as a much more abundant clone is one base away. The chain employs TRBV5-5 and TRBJ2-7, with TRBD1 matching over 7 bases. CDR3 length: 15 amino acids. Germline lookup yields CDR1 SGHKS and CDR2 YYEKEE (reference sequence). For the CDR3, the DNA is TGTGCCAGCGGCTTGGAGACCGGACAGGCCTACGAGCAGTACTTC. It specifies CASGLETGQAYEQYF.

V and J are TRBV29-1 and TRBJ2-2, with 8 bases fitting TRBD1. The length of the CDR3 is 12 residues. The V and J ends lost 5 bases and 7 bases, in that order; junction bases with no gene match: 3. Germline V gene data show CDR1 as SQVTM and CDR2 as ANQGSEA. The CDR3 protein is CSVRQGFGELFF. As DNA, the CDR3 is TGCAGCGTTAGACAGGGGTTCGGGGAGCTGTTTTTT.

A word on this clonotype: It may be a read error: a sequence one base away is much more abundant. The genes are TRBV7-9 and TRBJ1-5; possibly TRBD1 for D (6 bases). The germline V gene encodes CDR1 SEHNR and CDR2 FQNEAQ (reference sequence). The CDR3 spans 15 residues. V dropped 0 bases and J dropped 7 bases, with 13 bases sitting between them. The CDR3 loop is CASSLAEGDKQPQHF. CDR3 in DNA: TGTGCCAGCAGCTTAGCGGAAGGGGACAAACAGCCCCAGCATTTT.

This clonotype has a count of ten or more. The rearrangement links TRBV20-1 to TRBJ2-7; maybe TRBD2 (5 bases). Germline V gene sequence: CDR1 DFQATT, CDR2 SNEGSKA (reference sequence). The CDR3 is 13 residues long. V was trimmed by 3 bases and J by 0 bases, leaving 9 bases between them. CDR3 residues: CSASGKHSYEQYF. In DNA form, the CDR3 reads TGCAGTGCTAGCGGGAAGCACTCCTACGAGCAGTACTTC.

Details on this clonotype: Sequence at one end of the junction differs from germline and may be a read error. The chain carries TRBV18 and TRBJ1-1; 8 bases are shared with TRBD1. The germline V gene has CDR1 KGHSH and CDR2 LQKENI. The CDR3 loop spans 16 amino acids. The CDR3 DNA is TGTGCCAGCTCAGGTCCCGGGACAGGACTGAACACTGAAACTTTCTTT. It yields the protein CASSGPGTGLNTETFF. Full variable domain (remainder filled in from reference TRBV18 and TRBJ1-1): NAGVMQNPRHLVRRRGQEARLRCSPMKGHSHVYWYRQLPEEGLKFMVYLQKENIIDESGMPKERFSAEFPKEGPSILRIQQVVRGDSAAYFCASSGPGTGLNTETFFGQGTRLTVV.